One sample yielded the 21 T cell receptor beta chains listed below, sequenced in a study of regulatory T cells in long-lasting Graves disease. To make TCR beta libraries, researchers used iRepertoire HTBI primers and Arm-PCR of CDR3 regions. Each CDR3 protein is one row after TCRdb ran MiXCR on the multiplex PCR reads. The sample consists of a few hundred thousand distinct CDR3 sequences, about an eighth of them appearing once. As to time point: newly diagnosed GD, antithyroid drugs for less than 3 months. RNA isolated from PBMCs was used to make the TCR library. These data were also filed under a second study, of T cells in Graves' hyperthyroidism and ophthalmopathy.

The source was peripheral blood mononuclear cells (PBMCs), collected at new diagnosis, from a patient treated with antithyroid drugs. Receptors were obtained from a woman under 30 with Graves disease.

This clonotype showed up many times. V usage is TRBV4-2 and J usage is TRBJ2-5, with 8 bases identical to TRBD2. Germline lookup yields CDR1 LGHNA and CDR2 YNFKEQ. V lost 5 bases and J lost 5; bases outside the gene matches: 7. The CDR3 runs to 14 residues. The CDR3 reads CASSSGGPWETQYF. CDR3 DNA: TGTGCCAGCAGCTCGGGGGGGCCTTGGGAGACCCAGTACTTC.

In this sample, this clonotype turned up many times. Written as DNA, the CDR3 is TGTGCCAGCAGTACCCAGGGTAGCGCCTACAATGAGCAGTTCTTC. The encoded protein is CASSTQGSAYNEQFF. The chain is built from TRBV27 and TRBJ2-1; D may be TRBD1 or TRBD2 (5 bases each). The germline V gene encodes CDR1 MNHEY and CDR2 SMNVEV (reference sequence). This CDR3 comprises 15 residues. V shed 5 bases and J shed 2 bases, with 13 bases lying between them.

This clonotype was seen many times. This sequence joins TRBV27 and TRBJ2-7, with unresolved D. V was clipped by 5 bases and J by 4 bases, with 18 bases between them. Germline V gene data show CDR1 as MNHEY and CDR2 as SMNVEV (reference sequence). CDR3 length equals 15 residues. CDR3 DNA sequence: TGTGCCAGCAGTCCCCACCCAGACGACCCATACGAGCAGTACTTC. This sequence encodes CASSPHPDDPYEQYF.

This clonotype has a handful of counts. The CDR3 region is CASSENSGANVLTF. DNA for the CDR3: TGTGCCAGCAGTGAGAATTCTGGGGCCAACGTCCTGACTTTC. The chain uses TRBV2 and TRBJ2-6; D not resolved. From germline, CDR1 is SNHLY and CDR2 FYNNEI. Trimming left V 3 bases short and J 1 base short, with 4 bases between. The CDR3 extends over 14 amino acids.

V is TRBV29-1 and J is TRBJ1-1; 7 bases are a match to TRBD1. This CDR3 has 11 amino acids. Trimming took 6 bases from V and 6 from J; bases not matched to a gene: 4. From germline, CDR1 is SQVTM and CDR2 ANQGSEA. In nucleotides, the CDR3 is TGCAGCGTCGAGGGGGCCCCTGAAGCTTTCTTT. Protein: CSVEGAPEAFF.

The V gene is TRBV7-2, the J gene TRBJ2-7; TRBD1 or TRBD2 may be the D gene (5 bases each). Trimming left V 4 bases short and J 4 bases short, with 23 bases between. Per germline, CDR1 SGHTA and CDR2 FQGNSA. The CDR3 sequence is 17 residues long. The CDR3 here is CASSSITGFRGQYEQYF. CDR3 nucleotide sequence: TGTGCCAGCAGCTCAATTACGGGGTTTAGGGGCCAATACGAGCAGTACTTC.

This clonotype was detected ten times or more. The gene calls are TRBV7-3 and TRBJ1-1; 7 bases match TRBD1. This CDR3 comprises 13 residues. After removal of 5 bases from V and 11 bases from J, the junction contained 11 bases not matched to a gene. From germline, CDR1 is SGHTA and CDR2 FQGTGA. CDR3: CASSRNVGTEAFF. CDR3 DNA: TGTGCCAGCAGCCGGAACGTCGGGACAGAGGCTTTCTTT.

This clonotype was recorded only once. This sequence joins TRBV20-1 and TRBJ1-2; D remains unclear. V was clipped by 3 bases and J by 5 bases, with 16 bases between them. The CDR3 totals 14 residues. Germline-derived CDR1 and CDR2 are DFQATT and SNEGSKA (reference sequence). In nucleotides, the CDR3 is TGCAGTGCTAGGAAAGGAGAAGGGTTATATGGCTACACCTTC. Translated: CSARKGEGLYGYTF.

This clonotype was seen ten or more times. The chain uses TRBV28 and TRBJ2-5, with D perhaps TRBD2 (6 bases). Germline values: CDR1 MDHEN, CDR2 SYDVKM. The CDR3 runs 14 residues. Trimming took off 1 base at V and 1 base at J, with 7 bases between the two ends. The CDR3 loop reads CASSLFGSQETQYF. Here the CDR3 DNA reads TGTGCCAGCAGTTTATTCGGGAGCCAAGAGACCCAGTACTTC.

The sample holds a few counts of this clonotype. The chain joins TRBV6-1 to TRBJ2-7, with D tentatively TRBD2 (5 bases). CDR1 and CDR2 (germline): MNHNS, SASEGT. CDR3 size: 17 residues. Trimming left V 6 bases short and J 2 bases short, with 23 bases between. The CDR3 loop reads CASSPTGPGLLTYEQYF. CDR3 sequence (DNA): TGTGCCAGCAGCCCTACCGGACCCGGACTCCTGACCTACGAGCAGTACTTC.

In DNA, the CDR3 is TGTGCCAGCAGCCAAACTGAGTGGCTTGGTGGCTACACCTTC. Translating gives CASSQTEWLGGYTF. The chain has TRBV12-3 or TRBV12-4 and TRBJ1-2; D unclear. The CDR3 contains 14 residues. Trimming removed 6 bases from V and 7 bases from J, with 18 bases in between.

This clonotype was seen many times. The rearrangement uses TRBV29-1 and TRBJ1-1, with D unclear. V lost 3 bases and J lost 3, with 5 bases in between. There are 11 residues in the CDR3. Germline V gene sequence: CDR1 SQVTM, CDR2 ANQGSEA. Here the CDR3 DNA reads TGCAGCGTTGATCCAGACACTGAAGCTTTCTTT. This encodes CSVDPDTEAFF.

This clonotype showed up many times. The rearrangement joins TRBV11-2 to TRBJ2-1, with 13 bases identical to TRBD2. The ends lost 5 bases at V and 8 bases at J; junction bases unmatched: 9. The CDR3 totals 16 residues. Germline CDR1 and CDR2: SGHAT and FQNNGV. The CDR3 loop reads CASSRGLAGAIDEQFF. The CDR3 DNA sequence: TGTGCCAGCAGCAGAGGACTAGCGGGAGCAATAGATGAGCAGTTCTTC. The entire variable domain, with the rest obtained from reference TRBV11-2 and TRBJ2-1, is as follows: EAGVAQSPRYKIIEKRQSVAFWCNPISGHATLYWYQQILGQGPKLLIQFQNNGVVDDSQLPKDRFSAERLKGVDSTLKIQPAKLEDSAVYLCASSRGLAGAIDEQFFGPGTRLTVL.

This clonotype was seen a handful of times. The chain combines TRBV6-5 with TRBJ1-1; D gene uncertain. V lost 2 bases, J lost 7 bases, and 5 bases lay in between. This CDR3 spans 11 amino acids. The germline CDR1 and CDR2 sequences are MNHEY and SVGAGI. CDR3 amino acids: CASSYIREAFF. As DNA, the CDR3 is TGTGCCAGCAGTTACATCCGTGAAGCTTTCTTT.

This clonotype was recorded at least ten times. This chain joins TRBV6-2 or TRBV6-3 and TRBJ2-2, with TRBD2 matching 8 bases. The CDR3 has 18 amino acids. Germline CDR1 is MNHEY and CDR2 is SVGEGT. Trimming cost V 2 bases and J 7 bases; bases outside gene matches: 15. CDR3 sequence: CASSYPTGGLVYGGELFF. The DNA for the CDR3 is TGTGCCAGCAGTTACCCAACCGGGGGACTAGTCTACGGCGGGGAGCTGTTTTTT.

This clonotype showed up many times. The chain recombines TRBV7-2 with TRBJ2-7, with TRBD2 matching 10 bases. The V gene's germline CDR1 is SGHTA and CDR2 FQGNSA. This CDR3 is 15 amino acids long. Trimming took 0 bases from V and 6 from J; bases not matched to a gene: 5. CDR3 loop: CASSLASGLAFEQYF. In DNA form, the CDR3 reads TGTGCCAGCAGCTTAGCGTCGGGACTAGCGTTCGAGCAGTACTTC.

This clonotype has at least ten counts. The gene calls are TRBV18 and TRBJ2-7; D gene unclear. V shed 4 bases and J shed 4 bases, with 14 bases lying between them. The CDR3 has 14 amino acids. Germline V gene data show CDR1 as KGHSH and CDR2 as LQKENI. As DNA, the CDR3 is TGTGCCAGCTCACGGACGGGCGACGCATACGAGCAGTACTTC. Translating it yields CASSRTGDAYEQYF.

Concerning this clonotype: A junction boundary mismatches the germline segment, possibly from a read error. The chain combines TRBV20-1 with TRBJ2-3; D may be TRBD2 (5 bases). Germline V gene lookup returns CDR1 DFQATT and CDR2 SNEGSKA (reference sequence). The length of the CDR3 is 15 residues. CDR3 in amino acids: CSARDPKRSTDMQYF. CDR3 DNA sequence: TGCAGTGCTAGAGATCCTAAGCGGAGCACAGATATGCAGTATTTT.

This clonotype appeared a few times. The rearrangement uses TRBV19 and TRBJ1-1; 9 bases line up with TRBD1. J was trimmed by 7 bases and V by 4 bases; bases with no gene match: 10. Germline lookup yields CDR1 LNHDA and CDR2 SQIVND (reference sequence). This CDR3 has 15 amino acids. DNA for the CDR3: TGTGCCAGTAGTACTATCGGGACAGGGAAGGTTGAAGCTTTCTTT. It encodes CASSTIGTGKVEAFF.

This clonotype was found many times. The rearrangement links TRBV12-3 or TRBV12-4 to TRBJ2-1, with 12 bases that match TRBD2. V shed 0 bases and J 5 bases; nucleotides not matched to a gene: 8. The CDR3 contains 18 residues. CDR3 loop: CASSLAGASGRDDNEQFF. The CDR3 DNA follows: TGTGCCAGCAGTTTAGCGGGGGCTAGCGGGAGGGACGACAATGAGCAGTTCTTC.

The chain carries TRBV20-1 and TRBJ2-2; D may be TRBD2 (5 bases). Germline assignment: CDR1 DFQATT and CDR2 SNEGSKA (reference sequence). The V end lost 6 bases, the J end lost 0 bases, and 23 bases lay between the germline ends. This CDR3 contains 18 residues. This CDR3 reads CSAPPQLDYNPNTGELFF. CDR3 nucleotide sequence: TGCAGTGCCCCTCCACAACTAGATTACAACCCGAACACCGGGGAGCTGTTTTTT.